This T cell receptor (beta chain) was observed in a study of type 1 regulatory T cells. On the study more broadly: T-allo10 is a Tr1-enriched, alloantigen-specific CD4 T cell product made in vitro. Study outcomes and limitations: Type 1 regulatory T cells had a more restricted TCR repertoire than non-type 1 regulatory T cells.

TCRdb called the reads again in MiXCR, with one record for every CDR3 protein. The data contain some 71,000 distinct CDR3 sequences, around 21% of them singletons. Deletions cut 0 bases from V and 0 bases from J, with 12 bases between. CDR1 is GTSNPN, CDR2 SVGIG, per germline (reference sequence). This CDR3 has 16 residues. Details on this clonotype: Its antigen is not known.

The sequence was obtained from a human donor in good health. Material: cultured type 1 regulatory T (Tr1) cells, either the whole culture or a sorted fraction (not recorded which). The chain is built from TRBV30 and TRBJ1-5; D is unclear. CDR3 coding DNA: TGTGCCTGGAGTGTACCCGGCACGCGTAGCAATCAGCCCCAGCATTTT. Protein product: CAWSVPGTRSNQPQHF.